These T cell receptor beta chains were read from a single sample in a study of neoadjuvant anti-PD-1 for oral cavity cancer. TCRdb's table, derived via immunoSEQ multiplex PCR, lists solely in-frame clones and lacks some. This table has 7,000 to 8,000 clones, around 63% appearing once. The source material was PBMCs, sampled after nivolumab (anti-PD-1) treatment. All receptors come from a person between 40 and 85 years old with oral cavity squamous cell carcinoma. Each CDR3 is given without its conserved first and last residue.

V	J	CDR3
TRBV7-9	TRBJ2-2	ASSAPGTGMDGELF
TRBV5-6	TRBJ1-4	ASSVTGSGEKLF
TRBV7-9	TRBJ2-1	ASSSSVVLAEQF
TRBV7-2	TRBJ1-3	ASSFVSSGNTIY
TRBV30	TRBJ1-2	AWSRDRPFGYT
TRBV7-9	TRBJ1-4	ASSPALVGEKLF
TRBV5-6	TRBJ1-3	ASSRTGNMAGNTIY
TRBV20-1	TRBJ1-5	SVKDETLQY
TRBV11-2	TRBJ2-7	ASSPSPSSSTDEQY
TRBV7-8	TRBJ1-6	ASSLRQGESPLH
TRBV7-7	TRBJ2-7	ASSPGLGSYEQY
TRBV10-3	TRBJ2-5	AISESKRGGSETQY